These 17 T cell receptor beta chains were sequenced from one sample in a study of T cells in Graves' hyperthyroidism and ophthalmopathy. RNA transcripts served as the template for amplifying TCR beta CDR3 regions. HTBI primers drove first-round RT-PCR of the TCR CDR3. TCRdb independently ran MiXCR on the multiplex PCR reads; one entry per CDR3 protein. The table records about 720,000 distinct CDR3 sequences, around a sixth of them present only once. Sample: blood. The receptors come from a woman in her forties or fifties with Graves' hyperthyroidism that later progressed to Graves' ophthalmopathy.

This clonotype was observed many times. The chain carries TRBV29-1 and TRBJ1-1; possibly TRBD1 for D (6 bases). Trimming pared 1 base from V and 10 bases from J, leaving 16 bases between. In germline, CDR1 is SQVTM, CDR2 ANQGSEA. The CDR3 consists of 13 residues. The DNA for the CDR3 is TGCAGCGTTGAAGCTATTGTGGGAGGGGGAGCTTTCTTT. Its protein is CSVEAIVGGGAFF.

In this sample, this clonotype turned up a few times. The DNA of the CDR3 is TGCAGTGCTAGAATCTCAGGGACAGGGAGGGAGACCCAGTACTTC. Translated: CSARISGTGRETQYF. The genes are TRBV20-1 and TRBJ2-5; 9 bases match TRBD1. The CDR3 totals 15 residues. Trimming at V came to 2 bases and at J to 5 bases, leaving 9 bases not matched to a gene. The V gene's germline CDR1 is DFQATT and CDR2 SNEGSKA (reference sequence).

The chain has TRBV20-1 and TRBJ2-7; 10 positions match TRBD2. Germline values: CDR1 DFQATT, CDR2 SNEGSKA (reference sequence). The CDR3 loop spans 16 amino acids. V dropped 0 bases and J dropped 2; count of bases not matched to a gene: 7. The CDR3 region has the DNA TGCAGTGCTAGAGATTTAGCGGGGGGAGGGCCCTACGAGCAGTACTTC. Its protein product is CSARDLAGGGPYEQYF.

The chain links TRBV6-1 to TRBJ1-6, with 7 nucleotides matching TRBD1. The V and J ends lost 4 bases and 7 bases, in that order; junction bases with no gene match: 7. Looked up from germline, CDR1 is MNHNS and CDR2 is SASEGT. The CDR3 contains 15 residues. CDR3 nucleotide sequence: TGTGCCAGCAGTGCCTGGACAGGTAGCAATTCACCCCTCCACTTT. It encodes CASSAWTGSNSPLHF.

This clonotype was recorded at least ten times. The V call is TRBV12-3 or TRBV12-4, the J call TRBJ1-1, with a tentative D call TRBD1 (5 bases). The CDR3 covers 15 residues. The ends were cut back, 3 bases at V and 3 bases at J, with 14 bases in the middle. CDR3: CASSFSGQGYTEAFF. Written as DNA, the CDR3 is TGTGCCAGCAGTTTCTCGGGGCAGGGATACACTGAAGCTTTCTTT.

The chain recombines TRBV24-1 with TRBJ2-3; possibly TRBD1 for D (5 bases). V was shortened by 0 bases and J by 5 bases, with 14 bases between the two germline ends. CDR3 size: 16 residues. CDR1 is KGHDR and CDR2 is SFDVKD in the germline V gene. The CDR3 coding sequence is TGTGCCACCAGTGATTTGGTCGCAGGGAATCAAGATACGCAGTATTTT. Protein product: CATSDLVAGNQDTQYF.

This clonotype was seen only a few times. The rearrangement links TRBV5-5 to TRBJ1-6; possibly TRBD1 for D (5 bases). The germline CDR1 and CDR2 sequences are SGHKS and YYEKEE (reference sequence). V shed 0 bases and J shed 8 bases, with 12 bases lying between them. The CDR3 spans 15 residues. CDR3 sequence reads: CASSLEGGVYSPLHF. The DNA for the CDR3 is TGTGCCAGCAGCTTGGAGGGAGGGGTATATTCACCCCTCCACTTT. The full variable domain, its missing parts supplied by reference TRBV5-5 and TRBJ1-6, is DAGVTQSPTHLIKTRGQQVTLRCSPISGHKSVSWYQQVLGQGPQFIFQYYEKEERGRGNFPDRFSARQFPNYSSELNVNALLLGDSALYLCASSLEGGVYSPLHFGNGTRLTVT.

This clonotype was observed many times. The chain combines TRBV20-1 with TRBJ2-3; TRBD2 aligns across 9 bases. V lost 0 bases, J lost 9 bases, and 10 bases stayed unmatched. Germline CDR1 reads DFQATT; CDR2 reads SNEGSKA (reference sequence). The CDR3 has 15 residues. The CDR3 DNA sequence: TGCAGTGCTAGAGATCCTTGGGCTAGCGGGGACACGCAGTATTTT. Translation: CSARDPWASGDTQYF.

This clonotype came up many times. This sequence joins TRBV27 and TRBJ1-4; TRBD1 is a possible D gene (5 bases). The CDR3 loop spans 16 amino acids. The germline V gene encodes CDR1 MNHEY and CDR2 SMNVEV (reference sequence). V was cut by 3 bases and J by 4 bases, with 15 bases left in between. This CDR3 reads CASSFVIQGNNEKLFF. In DNA, the CDR3 is TGTGCCAGCAGTTTCGTTATTCAGGGAAATAATGAAAAACTGTTTTTT.

This clonotype turned up a few times. The rearrangement links TRBV6-1 to TRBJ2-2, with D possibly being TRBD1 (6 bases). The germline V gene encodes CDR1 MNHNS and CDR2 SASEGT. Trimming shortened V by 11 bases and J by 6 bases, and 10 bases separated the two germline ends. This CDR3 comprises 11 residues. CDR3 protein: CAAGVPGELFF. In DNA, the CDR3 is TGTGCCGCAGGGGTCCCCGGGGAGCTGTTTTTT.

A word on this clonotype: A much larger clone differs by one base, so this may be a read error. V gene TRBV5-1 combines with J gene TRBJ2-2; 8 positions match TRBD1. Germline loops: CDR1 SGHRS, CDR2 YFSETQ. The ends lost 0 bases at V and 3 bases at J; junction bases unmatched: 1. The CDR3 runs 15 residues. DNA for the CDR3: TGCGCCAGCAGCTTGGCGACAGGGGACACCGGGGAGCTGTTTTTT. Protein sequence: CASSLATGDTGELFF.

This clonotype was detected a few times. The rearrangement joins TRBV5-6 to TRBJ2-1; 8 bases are shared with TRBD2. The CDR3 contains 15 residues. CDR1 is SGHDT and CDR2 is YYEEEE in the germline V gene. After removal of 1 base from V and 9 bases from J, the junction contained 9 bases not matched to a gene. CDR3 sequence: CASSLTERGGGEQFF. The CDR3 nucleotides read TGTGCCAGCAGCTTGACCGAACGGGGGGGCGGTGAGCAGTTCTTC.

The chain employs TRBV18 and TRBJ2-1, with D unclear. CDR3 length: 12 residues. CDR1 and CDR2 from the germline V gene are KGHSH and LQKENI. Trimming removed 7 bases from V and 7 bases from J, with 11 bases in between. The CDR3 DNA reads TGTGCCAGCTACCCTTTAGGGAATGAGCAGTTCTTC. As protein: CASYPLGNEQFF.

This clonotype was counted ten times or more. The V and J genes are TRBV6-6 and TRBJ2-5, with no clear D. CDR3 length: 15 residues. Germline CDR1 reads MNHNY; CDR2 reads SVGAGI (reference sequence). Trimming shortened V by 2 bases and J by 2 bases, and 12 bases separated the two germline ends. The DNA for the CDR3 is TGTGCCAGCAGTTACGTAACAGCTCAACAAGAGACCCAGTACTTC. Protein: CASSYVTAQQETQYF.

This sequence joins TRBV20-1 and TRBJ1-2; weak D call: TRBD1 (6 bases). Trimming took off 6 bases at V and 5 bases at J, with 10 bases between the two ends. The length of the CDR3 is 11 residues. Germline-derived CDR1 and CDR2 are DFQATT and SNEGSKA (reference sequence). The CDR3: CSAGGGYGYTF. The CDR3 nucleotides are TGCAGTGCGGGAGGGGGATATGGCTACACCTTC.

The J gene is TRBJ2-1, the V gene TRBV5-1; the D gene is possibly TRBD1 (5 bases). The length of the CDR3 is 15 residues. V lost 1 base, J lost 3 bases, and 11 bases lay in between. Germline CDR1 is SGHRS and CDR2 is YFSETQ. This CDR3 is CASSLIDSYYNEQFF. CDR3 DNA sequence: TGCGCCAGCAGCTTGATTGACAGTTACTACAATGAGCAGTTCTTC.

The CDR3 here is CASSIFPGGDYGYTF. As DNA, the CDR3 is TGTGCCAGTAGTATATTCCCGGGAGGTGACTATGGCTACACCTTC. This chain links TRBV19 with TRBJ1-2, with D unresolved. Trimming took 2 bases from V and 3 from J, leaving 13 bases between them. This CDR3 has 15 amino acids. In germline, CDR1 is LNHDA, CDR2 SQIVND (reference sequence).